The 20 T cell receptor beta chains below were found in one sample sequenced in a study of control samples from healthy donors and cancer patients. Sequencing used immunoSEQ multiplex PCR; TCRdb keeps in-frame clones, though not all of them. The sample lists roughly 150,000 clones, around 88% seen once, with more than 1.5% in the top ten. Sequences were obtained from blood. These receptors all come from a young man in good health.

The chain is built from TRBV5-4 and TRBJ2-1, with TRBD2 as a possible D gene (5 bases). The CDR3 sequence is 14 residues long. The germline V gene encodes CDR1 SGHNT and CDR2 YYREEE (reference sequence). Deletions cut 0 bases from V and 7 bases from J, with 11 bases between. CDR3 coding DNA: TGTGCCAGCAGCTTGGGCAGCGAGCGGAATGAGCAGTTCTTC. Amino acid sequence: CASSLGSERNEQFF.

This clone was picked up one time. The chain recombines TRBV5-4 with TRBJ2-3; 11 nucleotides agree with TRBD1. Trimming removed 0 bases from V and 1 base from J; junction bases left unmatched: 4. Germline-derived CDR1 and CDR2 are SGHNT and YYREEE (reference sequence). The CDR3 runs to 17 residues. CDR3 sequence: CASSLGLGQGGTDTQYF. The CDR3 coding sequence is TGTGCCAGCAGCTTGGGCCTGGGACAGGGGGGCACAGATACGCAGTATTTT. Variable domain in full (rest from reference TRBV5-4 and TRBJ2-3): ETGVTQSPTHLIKTRGQQVTLRCSSQSGHNTVSWYQQALGQGPQFIFQYYREEENGRGNFPPRFSGLQFPNYSSELNVNALELDDSALYLCASSLGLGQGGTDTQYFGPGTRLTVL.

This clone showed up just once. V is TRBV18 and J is TRBJ2-1, with 8 bases matching TRBD1. V shed 3 bases, J shed 4 bases, and the junction held 8 bases outside the gene matches. Per the germline V gene, CDR1 is KGHSH and CDR2 is LQKENI. The CDR3 runs 16 residues. The CDR3 bases are TGTGCCAGCTCACCTCAACGGACAGGGCGATACAATGAGCAGTTCTTC. This codes for CASSPQRTGRYNEQFF.

This sequence joins TRBV4-3 and TRBJ1-6, with D perhaps TRBD1 (6 bases). Germline lookup yields CDR1 LGHNA and CDR2 YSLEER. The germline V and J ends were trimmed by 1 base and 6 bases, with 10 bases remaining between them. There are 15 residues in the CDR3. CDR3 in DNA: TGCGCCAGCAGCCAAGGACAGGAGACTAATTCACCCCTCCACTTT. As protein: CASSQGQETNSPLHF.

The chain recombines TRBV6-2 or TRBV6-3 with TRBJ2-3; TRBD2 aligns across 13 bases. The CDR3 loop spans 18 amino acids. V shed 5 bases, J shed 4 bases, and the junction held 12 bases outside the gene matches. Per the germline V gene, CDR1 is MNHEY and CDR2 is SVGEGT. The CDR3 is CASSLGGAGTSGADTQYF. CDR3 in DNA: TGTGCCAGCAGTCTAGGGGGAGCCGGGACTAGCGGGGCAGATACGCAGTATTTT.

The CDR3 sequence is CATRQGVYTGELFF. The CDR3 DNA reads as TGTGCCACCCGACAGGGGGTTTACACCGGGGAGCTGTTTTTT. This chain connects TRBV6-5 to TRBJ2-2; 9 nucleotides line up with TRBD1. This CDR3 has 14 residues. The germline gives CDR1 MNHEY, CDR2 SVGAGI. J gave up 3 bases and V 10 bases, and 6 bases lay outside the gene matches.

V and J are TRBV21-1 and TRBJ2-3; TRBD2 is the table's D call and was not checked against the DNA. TRBV21-1 is marked as a pseudogene. CDR3 length equals 15 residues. CDR3: CASSKYGGWSDTQYF. The CDR3, as DNA: TGTGCCAGCAGCAAGTACGGGGGGTGGTCAGATACGCAGTATTTT.

There are a few counts of this clone. The gene calls are TRBV19 and TRBJ2-1; 7 nucleotides align to TRBD1. Trimming at V came to 5 bases and at J to 8 bases, leaving 12 bases not matched to a gene. Looked up from germline, CDR1 is LNHDA and CDR2 is SQIVND (reference sequence). The CDR3 is made up of 15 amino acids. Here the CDR3 reads CASSLTGVRGDEQFF. The DNA of the CDR3 is TGTGCCAGTAGTCTAACAGGGGTTAGAGGCGATGAGCAGTTCTTC.

The chain has TRBV6-5 and TRBJ1-2, with TRBD1 matching over 9 bases. The CDR3 has 15 amino acids. V lost 6 bases and J lost 2; bases outside the gene matches: 7. Per the germline V gene, CDR1 is MNHEY and CDR2 is SVGAGI. CDR3 region: CASSNSGQGNYGYTF. DNA of the CDR3: TGTGCCAGCAGCAACTCGGGACAGGGAAACTATGGCTACACCTTC.

This chain connects TRBV6-2 or TRBV6-3 to TRBJ1-6; 10 nucleotides align to TRBD1. The V segment lost 3 bases and the J segment 9 bases; nucleotides outside the gene matches: 8. Looked up from germline, CDR1 is MNHEY and CDR2 is SVGEGT. The CDR3 sequence is 16 residues long. This CDR3 is CASSYPTGGFSSPLHF. In DNA, the CDR3 is TGTGCCAGCAGTTATCCGACAGGGGGCTTTTCTTCACCCCTCCACTTT.

V is TRBV5-1 and J is TRBJ2-3; D unclear. The CDR3 has 15 amino acids. V lost 2 bases to trimming and J lost 0 bases, with 10 bases between them. In germline, CDR1 is SGHRS, CDR2 YFSETQ. In DNA form, the CDR3 reads TGCGCCAGCAGCTTTTACCGTACTAGCACAGATACGCAGTATTTT. Its protein product is CASSFYRTSTDTQYF.

The chain links TRBV4-1 to TRBJ1-4; D not certain. This CDR3 spans 15 amino acids. CDR1 is MGHRA, CDR2 YSYEKL, per germline. Trimming cost V 2 bases and J 8 bases, with 15 bases left between them. The CDR3 region is CASSQISGLWEKLFF. Here the CDR3 DNA reads TGCGCCAGCAGCCAAATATCCGGTCTCTGGGAAAAACTGTTTTTT.

Here the CDR3 DNA reads TGTGCCAGCAATTTCCGGGACGGTAATTCACCCCTCCACTTT. Amino acids: CASNFRDGNSPLHF. The J gene is TRBJ1-6, the V gene TRBV28; perhaps TRBD1 as D (5 bases). CDR3 length equals 14 residues. Trimming shortened V by 7 bases and J by 6 bases, and 13 bases separated the two germline ends. Germline V gene data show CDR1 as MDHEN and CDR2 as SYDVKM.

This rearrangement joins TRBV5-6 to TRBJ1-2; D is unclear. The ends were cut back, 6 bases at V and 2 bases at J, with 17 bases in the middle. Per the germline V gene, CDR1 is SGHDT and CDR2 is YYEEEE. The CDR3 contains 15 residues. For the CDR3, the DNA is TGTGCCAGCACCCCGGAGCCGTCCCCCAACTATGGCTACACCTTC. Translation: CASTPEPSPNYGYTF.

The J gene is TRBJ2-1, the V gene TRBV27; D is possibly TRBD2 (5 bases). CDR3 length: 15 amino acids. The germline gives CDR1 MNHEY, CDR2 SMNVEV (reference sequence). V was trimmed by 3 bases and J by 8 bases, leaving 17 bases between them. CDR3 nucleotides: TGTGCCAGCAGTTTCGTCGCGGGTTCTAGTCATGAGCAGTTCTTC. It is translated as CASSFVAGSSHEQFF.

The CDR3 bases are TGTGCCAGCAGCTTACCGGGACTAGCGGGGGCCTACAATGAGCAGTTCTTC. It codes for CASSLPGLAGAYNEQFF. The rearrangement uses TRBV11-2 and TRBJ2-1; TRBD2 matches at 14 bases. J was trimmed by 2 bases and V by 2 bases; bases with no gene match: 2. Germline CDR1 SGHAT, CDR2 FQNNGV. CDR3 length: 17 residues.

This chain joins TRBV6-5 and TRBJ2-3; a possible D gene is TRBD2 (6 bases). Germline V CDR1 and CDR2: MNHEY, SVGAGI. This CDR3 region has 12 residues. The germline V and J ends were trimmed by 6 bases and 4 bases, with 8 bases remaining between them. CDR3 sequence reads: CASRRGADTQYF. The CDR3 coding sequence is TGTGCCAGCAGGCGGGGCGCAGATACGCAGTATTTT.

The rearrangement uses TRBV5-8 and TRBJ1-5; a possible D gene is TRBD1 (6 bases). Germline V gene lookup returns CDR1 SGHTS and CDR2 YDEGEE. This CDR3 is built from 14 residues. Trimming removed 3 bases from V and 12 bases from J, with 19 bases in between. This CDR3 is CASSWWDTTGGQHF. The CDR3 nucleotides are TGTGCCAGCAGCTGGTGGGACACGACTGGGGGCCAGCATTTT.

This clone was seen once. The chain is built from TRBV9 and TRBJ2-2; D is tentatively TRBD1 or TRBD2 (7 bases each). The V end lost 4 bases, the J end lost 5 bases, and 18 bases lay between the germline ends. This CDR3 has 16 amino acids. Germline CDR1 SGDLS, CDR2 YYNGEE. CDR3 nucleotide sequence: TGTGCCAGCAGCTTTAGGGAGGGGGCCCGGACCGGGGAGCTGTTTTTT. Amino acids: CASSFREGARTGELFF.

This clone has a single count. The genes are TRBV19 and TRBJ2-1, with 7 bases identical to TRBD1. The V gene end was trimmed by 5 bases and the J gene end by 0 bases; junction bases not matched to a gene: 1. The CDR3 runs 14 residues. Germline assignment: CDR1 LNHDA and CDR2 SQIVND (reference sequence). The CDR3 sequence: CASSSGGSYNEQFF. CDR3 bases: TGTGCCAGTAGTTCAGGGGGCTCCTACAATGAGCAGTTCTTC.